The present entry profiles one T cell receptor beta chain with its context. The data belong to a study of immune evolution from preneoplasia to lung adenocarcinoma. The CDR3 consists of 13 residues. After removal of 7 bases from V and 5 bases from J, the junction contained 7 bases not matched to a gene. Germline CDR1 is ENHRY and CDR2 is SYGVKD. Repertoires were generated with immunoSEQ multiplex PCR, while TCRdb's copy carries only in-frame clones and drops some. Of 6,500 to 9,500 clones listed, around 82% are singletons. The chain has TRBV10-3 and TRBJ1-2, with TRBD1 identical over 7 bases. The sequence derives from a person of 80 years or more with lung adenocarcinoma. Material for sequencing was FFPE minimally invasive lung adenocarcinoma tissue. The CDR3 loop is CAITKGAGYGYTF. CDR3 in DNA: TGTGCCATCACGAAGGGGGCGGGATATGGCTACACCTTC.